This entry is about one T cell receptor (beta chain). The antigen is not known. The germline CDR1 and CDR2 sequences are MDHEN and SYDVKM. This CDR3 contains 17 residues. The V end lost 1 base, the J end lost 3 bases, and 13 bases lay between the germline ends. Naive and memory CD4+ T cell DNA was deep-sequenced without culture. Clones were read by immunoSEQ multiplex PCR, and TCRdb kept only the in-frame ones, dropping some. This sample carries about 37,000 clones, 80% to 90% of them seen once, and the ten largest clones take around 3.3%. This entry belongs to a study of CD4 T cells in relation to SARS-CoV-2 and coronaviruses. Study results and caveats: According to naive versus memory sequencing, detected responses are memory recall, not newly primed. This crossreactivity analysis covered spike protein alone, no other viral proteins.

The sequenced sample was memory CD4+ T cells from PBMCs. This TCR came from an adult with COVID-19. The chain employs TRBV28 and TRBJ1-6; D might be TRBD1 (5 bases). CDR3 DNA sequence: TGTGCCAGCAGTTTATATGGCGGACAAAGCTATAATTCACCCCTCCACTTT. Amino acids: CASSLYGGQSYNSPLHF.